The source of this T cell receptor beta chain is a study of blood T cell repertoires in COVID-19. At the level of the study: The United States, Italy and Spain supplied acute and convalescent COVID-19 samples.

Germline CDR1 SGDLS, CDR2 YYNGEE. V lost 0 bases to trimming and J lost 2 bases, with 11 bases between them. The CDR3 consists of 15 residues. Clones were read by immunoSEQ multiplex PCR, and TCRdb kept only the in-frame ones, dropping some. The data contain 280,000 or so clones, around 88% of them seen just once; the ten biggest clones take up 5.5% to 8%. This TCR was recovered from a woman between 25 and 40 years old who had recovered from COVID-19. The rearrangement links TRBV9 to TRBJ2-5, with D possibly being TRBD2 (5 bases). Sequencing was done on a sample of peripheral blood. The CDR3 DNA is TGTGCCAGCAGCGTAGGGAGACTACCTCAAGAGACCCAGTACTTC. Its translation is CASSVGRLPQETQYF.